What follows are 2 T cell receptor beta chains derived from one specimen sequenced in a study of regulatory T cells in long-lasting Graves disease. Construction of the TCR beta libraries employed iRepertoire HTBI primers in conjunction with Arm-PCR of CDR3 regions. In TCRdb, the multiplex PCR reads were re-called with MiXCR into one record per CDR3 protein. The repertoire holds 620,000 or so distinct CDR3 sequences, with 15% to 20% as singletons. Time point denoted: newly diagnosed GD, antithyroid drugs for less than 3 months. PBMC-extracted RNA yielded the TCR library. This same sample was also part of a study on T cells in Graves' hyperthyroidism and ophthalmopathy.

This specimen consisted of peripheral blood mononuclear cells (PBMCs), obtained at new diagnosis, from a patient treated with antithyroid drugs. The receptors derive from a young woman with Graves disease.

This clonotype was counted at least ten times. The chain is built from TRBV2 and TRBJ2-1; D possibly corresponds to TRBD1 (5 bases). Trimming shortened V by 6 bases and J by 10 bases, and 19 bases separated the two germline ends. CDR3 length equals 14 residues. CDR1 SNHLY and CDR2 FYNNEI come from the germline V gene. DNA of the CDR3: TGTGCCAGCAGCAAGTCAGGGTGGGGTCGGGAGCAGTTCTTC. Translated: CASSKSGWGREQFF. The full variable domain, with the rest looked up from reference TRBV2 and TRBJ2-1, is EPEVTQTPSHQVTQMGQEVILRCVPISNHLYFYWYRQILGQKVEFLVSFYNNEISEKSEIFDDQFSVERPDGSNFTLKIRSTKLEDSAMYFCASSKSGWGREQFFGPGTRLTVL.

The CDR3 sequence is CAIGSAGGPGEQFF. As DNA, the CDR3 is TGTGCCATCGGCTCGGCGGGAGGGCCGGGTGAGCAGTTCTTC. The chain joins TRBV10-3 to TRBJ2-1; TRBD2 matches 9 bases. The germline V gene has CDR1 ENHRY and CDR2 SYGVKD. The CDR3 length is 14 residues. Losses at the gene ends were 8 bases for V and 9 bases for J; bases not matched to a gene: 11.